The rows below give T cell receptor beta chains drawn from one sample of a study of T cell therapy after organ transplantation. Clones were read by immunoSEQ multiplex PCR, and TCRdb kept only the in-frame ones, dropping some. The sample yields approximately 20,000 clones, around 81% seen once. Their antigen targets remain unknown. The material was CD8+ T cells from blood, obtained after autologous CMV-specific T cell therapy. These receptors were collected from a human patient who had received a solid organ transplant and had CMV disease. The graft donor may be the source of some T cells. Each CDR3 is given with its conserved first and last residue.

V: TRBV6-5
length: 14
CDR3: CASSYPGTGSEQYF

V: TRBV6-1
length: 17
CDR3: CASSEAPWGQENTEAFF

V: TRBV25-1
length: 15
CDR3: CASSEYGGAGETQYF

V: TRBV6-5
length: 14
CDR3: CASTVDSLEYEQYF

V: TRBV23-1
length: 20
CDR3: CASSQRRLAGGPSGVDTQYF

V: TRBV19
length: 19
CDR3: CASSIDRAGLAGVYNEQFF

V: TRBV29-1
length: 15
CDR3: CSVEDTIGTDYEQYF

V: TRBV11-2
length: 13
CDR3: CASSLEREGPLFF

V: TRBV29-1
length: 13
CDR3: CSASDNSYNEQFF

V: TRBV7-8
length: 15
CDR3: CASSLSQLGVKEQYF

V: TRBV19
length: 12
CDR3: CASSTQGSEQYF

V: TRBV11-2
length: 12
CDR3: CASNLPGPEQYF

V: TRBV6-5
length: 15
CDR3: CASSQTTGAAEPQHF

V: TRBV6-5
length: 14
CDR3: CASSYMGQGNEQYF

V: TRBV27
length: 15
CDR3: CASSFRQGAYNEQFF

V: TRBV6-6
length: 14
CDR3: CASSYSGVIYEQYF

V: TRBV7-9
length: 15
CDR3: CASSTGLLSSFEQYF

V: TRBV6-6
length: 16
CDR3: CASSHWTSGLDGELFF

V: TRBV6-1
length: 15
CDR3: CASSELVAGIYEQYF

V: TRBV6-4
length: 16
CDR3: CASSARGLAAVGEQYF

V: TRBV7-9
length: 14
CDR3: CASSSPDRVYEQYF

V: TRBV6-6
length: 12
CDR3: CASSSGDNEQFF

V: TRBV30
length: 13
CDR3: CAWSRAEGYGYTF

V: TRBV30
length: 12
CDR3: CAWSPGSGELFF

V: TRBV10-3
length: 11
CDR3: CAIRLSDEQYF

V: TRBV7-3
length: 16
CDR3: CASSLALRGLESVQFF

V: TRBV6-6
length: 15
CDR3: CASSFGGTGNQPQHF

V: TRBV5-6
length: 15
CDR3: CASSPDRVIFYGYTF

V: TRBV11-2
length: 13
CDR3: CASSLVRDYEQYF

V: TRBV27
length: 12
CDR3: CATSVGGNEQFF

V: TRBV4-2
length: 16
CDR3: CASSQEPGQGYYEQYF

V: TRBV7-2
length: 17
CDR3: CASSLPLGEDPGNTIYF

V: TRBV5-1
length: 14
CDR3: CASSLEGNNSPLHF

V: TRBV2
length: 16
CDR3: CASSHDGEGSSYGYTF

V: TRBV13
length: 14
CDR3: CASSPSDRNTEAFF

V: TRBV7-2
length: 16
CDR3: CASSLEGGSETYEQYF

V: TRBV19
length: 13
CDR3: CASSIARYNEQFF